The 3 T cell receptor beta chains presented below share a single source sample, sequenced in a study of shared clonotypes between healthy human individuals. CD8 cells regarded as naive lacked CD45RO, were positively chosen for CCR7, and omitted terminally differentiated effector memory CD45RA+ cells. Produced via immunoSEQ multiplex PCR; TCRdb's table is partial and in-frame only. The sample holds around 2,100,000 clones, around 96% seen once. Source material: naive CD8+ T cells sorted from blood. These receptors were taken from a man aged 18 to 29 in good health.

This clone was detected a few times. Distinct nucleotide sequences in the sample also encode this CDR3. The V call is TRBV9, the J call TRBJ2-7, with D perhaps being TRBD1 or TRBD2 (5 bases each). Germline V gene data show CDR1 as SGDLS and CDR2 as YYNGEE. The length of the CDR3 is 14 residues. The ends were cut back, 0 bases at V and 2 bases at J, with 9 bases in the middle. CDR3 DNA sequence: TGTGCCAGCAGCGTAGGAGGGGATGCCTACGAGCAGTACTTC. Translation: CASSVGGDAYEQYF.

This sequence joins TRBV6-5 and TRBJ2-6, with D tentatively TRBD1 or TRBD2 (5 bases each). V lost 8 bases to trimming and J lost 2 bases, with 10 bases between them. The germline V gene encodes CDR1 MNHEY and CDR2 SVGAGI. The CDR3 is 14 amino acids. The CDR3 sequence: CASGTGTGANVLTF. CDR3 DNA: TGTGCCAGCGGGACGGGAACTGGGGCCAACGTCCTGACTTTC.

The chain has TRBV10-1 and TRBJ2-3; no firm D call. The germline V gene encodes CDR1 WNHNN and CDR2 SYGVQD (reference sequence). The CDR3 runs 14 residues. Trimming cost V 4 bases and J 2 bases, with 10 bases left between them. CDR3 in amino acids: CASSALGITDTQYF. CDR3 nucleotides: TGCGCCAGCAGTGCATTGGGGATCACAGATACGCAGTATTTT.